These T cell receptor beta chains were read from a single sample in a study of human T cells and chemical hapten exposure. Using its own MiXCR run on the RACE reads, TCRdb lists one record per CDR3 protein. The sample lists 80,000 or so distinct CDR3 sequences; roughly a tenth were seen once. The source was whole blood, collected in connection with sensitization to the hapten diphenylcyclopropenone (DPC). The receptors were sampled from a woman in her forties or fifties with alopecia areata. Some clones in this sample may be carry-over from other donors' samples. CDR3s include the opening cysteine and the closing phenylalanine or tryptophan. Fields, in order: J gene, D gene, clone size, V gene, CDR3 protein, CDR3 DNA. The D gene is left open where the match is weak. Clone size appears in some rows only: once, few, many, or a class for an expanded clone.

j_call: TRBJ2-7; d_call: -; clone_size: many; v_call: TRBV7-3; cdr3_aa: CASTLVLYEQYF; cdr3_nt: TGTGCCAGCACGCTAGTTCTATACGAGCAGTACTTC
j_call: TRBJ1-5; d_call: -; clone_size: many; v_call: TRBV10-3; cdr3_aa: CAIAGADNQPQHF; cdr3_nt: TGTGCCATCGCCGGCGCAGACAATCAGCCCCAGCATTTT
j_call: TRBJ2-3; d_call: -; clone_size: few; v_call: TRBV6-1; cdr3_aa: CASRAQGILADTQYF; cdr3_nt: TGTGCCAGCAGGGCTCAGGGAATTCTTGCAGATACGCAGTATTTT
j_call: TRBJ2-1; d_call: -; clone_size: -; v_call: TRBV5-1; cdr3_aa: CASSLSTNEQFF; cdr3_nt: TGCGCCAGCAGCTTGTCTACTAATGAGCAGTTCTTC
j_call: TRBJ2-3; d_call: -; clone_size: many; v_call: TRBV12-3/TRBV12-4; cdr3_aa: CASSSAGGPQYF; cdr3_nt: TGTGCCAGCAGTTCAGCCGGGGGGCCGCAGTATTTT
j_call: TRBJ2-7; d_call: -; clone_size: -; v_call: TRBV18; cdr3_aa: CASSSEQGSYEQYF; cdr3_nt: TGTGCCAGCTCATCCGAACAGGGCTCCTACGAGCAGTACTTC
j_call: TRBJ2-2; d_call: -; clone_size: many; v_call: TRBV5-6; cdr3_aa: CASSFTRVTGELFF; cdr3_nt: TGTGCCAGCAGCTTTACCCGGGTCACCGGGGAGCTGTTTTTT
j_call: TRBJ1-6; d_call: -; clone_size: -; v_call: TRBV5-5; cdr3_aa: CASSFGQPSSYNSPLHF; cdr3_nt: TGTGCCAGCAGCTTTGGACAACCGAGCTCCTATAATTCACCCCTCCACTTT
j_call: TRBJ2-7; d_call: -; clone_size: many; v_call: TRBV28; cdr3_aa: CASSSPDSYEQYF; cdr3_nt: TGTGCCAGCAGTTCTCCGGACAGTTACGAGCAGTACTTC
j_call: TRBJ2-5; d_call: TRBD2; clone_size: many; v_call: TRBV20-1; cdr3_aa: CSASSVQRGGETQYF; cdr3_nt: TGCAGTGCTAGTAGTGTCCAGCGGGGGGGAGAGACCCAGTACTTC
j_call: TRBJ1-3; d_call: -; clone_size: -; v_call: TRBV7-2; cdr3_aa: CASSSRVGGNTIYF; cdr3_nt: TGTGCCAGCAGCTCTCGAGTAGGGGGAAACACCATATATTTT
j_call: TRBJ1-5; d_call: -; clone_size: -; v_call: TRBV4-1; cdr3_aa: CASSQERDWQPQHF; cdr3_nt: TGCGCCAGCAGCCAAGAGAGGGATTGGCAGCCCCAGCATTTT
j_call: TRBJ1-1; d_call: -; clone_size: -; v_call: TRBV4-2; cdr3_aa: CASSQVGASAEAFF; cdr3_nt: TGTGCCAGCAGCCAAGTGGGGGCATCGGCTGAAGCTTTCTTT
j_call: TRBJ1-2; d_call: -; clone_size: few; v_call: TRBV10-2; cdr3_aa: CASSESPGIYGYTF; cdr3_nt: TGCGCCAGCAGTGAGTCTCCGGGTATCTATGGCTACACCTTC
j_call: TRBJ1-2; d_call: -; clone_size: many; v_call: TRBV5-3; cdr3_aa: CARSLSGGNYGYTF; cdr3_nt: TGTGCCAGAAGCTTGAGCGGGGGCAACTATGGCTACACCTTC
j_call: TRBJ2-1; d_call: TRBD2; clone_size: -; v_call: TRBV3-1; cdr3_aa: CASSLQREGPYNEQFF; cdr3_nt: TGTGCCAGCAGCCTTCAGCGGGAGGGCCCCTACAATGAGCAGTTCTTC
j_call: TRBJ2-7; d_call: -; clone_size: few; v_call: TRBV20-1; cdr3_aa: CSATPRGRPSSYEQYF; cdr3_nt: TGCAGTGCTACCCCGCGCGGGCGCCCTAGCTCCTACGAGCAGTACTTC
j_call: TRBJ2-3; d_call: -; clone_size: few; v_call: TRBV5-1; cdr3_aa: CASSLNPPVGANSDTQYF; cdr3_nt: TGCGCCAGCAGCTTGAATCCCCCGGTAGGGGCCAATTCAGATACGCAGTATTTT
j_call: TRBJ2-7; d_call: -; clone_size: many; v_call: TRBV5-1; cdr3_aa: CASSSTRDASYEQYF; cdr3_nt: TGCGCCAGCAGCTCCACCCGGGACGCATCCTACGAGCAGTACTTC
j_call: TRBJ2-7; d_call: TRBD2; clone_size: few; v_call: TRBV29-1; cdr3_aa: CSADRLAGGGEQYF; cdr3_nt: TGCAGCGCCGACAGACTAGCGGGAGGCGGCGAGCAGTACTTC
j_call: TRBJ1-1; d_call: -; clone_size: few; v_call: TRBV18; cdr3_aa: CASSSSENTEAFF; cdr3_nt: TGTGCCAGCTCTTCCTCGGAGAACACTGAAGCTTTCTTT
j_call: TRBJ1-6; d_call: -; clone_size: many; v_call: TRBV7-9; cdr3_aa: CASNFGPRAPLHF; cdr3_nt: TGTGCCAGCAACTTTGGGCCCAGAGCACCCCTCCACTTT
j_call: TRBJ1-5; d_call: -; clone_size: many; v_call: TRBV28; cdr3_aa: CASRPGVSNQPQHF; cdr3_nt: TGTGCCAGCAGACCGGGAGTAAGCAATCAGCCCCAGCATTTT
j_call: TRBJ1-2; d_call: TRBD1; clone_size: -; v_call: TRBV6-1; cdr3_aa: CASSEQTGAFYGYTF; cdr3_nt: TGTGCCAGCAGTGAGCAGACAGGGGCCTTCTATGGCTACACCTTC